The clone carrying this T cell receptor beta chain was observed many times. The data were obtained in a study of neurological immune-mediated disorders. 5'RACE with 10-nucleotide random UMIs produced the cDNA. Using its own MiXCR run on the 5' RACE reads, TCRdb lists one record per CDR3 protein. Of roughly 100,000 distinct CDR3 sequences detected, approximately 10% appear once; the ten largest clones hold around 3.3%. Time point here: longitudinal time-point 3. Trimming shortened V by 7 bases and J by 0 bases, and 13 bases separated the two germline ends. Germline V gene sequence: CDR1 SNHLY, CDR2 FYNNEI. This CDR3 has 16 residues.

The V call is TRBV2, the J call TRBJ2-6; unclear D gene. Sequenced material: PBMCs. The sequence was collected from a female donor with HTLV-1-associated myelopathy (HAM/TSP). CDR3: CASTRETFSGANVLTF. In DNA form, the CDR3 reads TGTGCCAGCACTAGGGAAACTTTCTCTGGGGCCAACGTCCTGACTTTC.